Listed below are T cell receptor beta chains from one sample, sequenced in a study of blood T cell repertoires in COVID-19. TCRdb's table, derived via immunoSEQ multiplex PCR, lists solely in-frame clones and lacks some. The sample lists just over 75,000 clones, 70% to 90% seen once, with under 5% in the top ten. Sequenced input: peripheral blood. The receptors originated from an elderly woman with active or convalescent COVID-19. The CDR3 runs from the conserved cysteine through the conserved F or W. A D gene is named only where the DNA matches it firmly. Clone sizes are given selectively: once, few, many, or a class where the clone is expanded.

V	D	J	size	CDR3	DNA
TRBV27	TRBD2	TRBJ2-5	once	CASSFRGGRERQTQYF	TGTGCCAGCAGTTTTCGGGGTGGGCGGGAGCGGCAGACCCAGTACTTC
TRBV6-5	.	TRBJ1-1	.	CASSPLSAVGTEAFF	TGTGCCAGCAGCCCATTGTCGGCGGTTGGCACTGAAGCTTTCTTT
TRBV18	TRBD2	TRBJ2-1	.	CASSPLSGTDEQFF	TGTGCCAGCTCACCCCTGAGCGGGACCGATGAGCAGTTCTTC
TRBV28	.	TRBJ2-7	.	CASSLGLGGWEQYF	TGTGCCAGCAGTTTAGGGTTAGGGGGTTGGGAGCAGTACTTC
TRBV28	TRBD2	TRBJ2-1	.	CASSTPTGTSGRLQQFF	TGTGCCAGCAGTACACCTACCGGGACTAGCGGTCGCTTGCAGCAGTTCTTC
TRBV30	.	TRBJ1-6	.	CAWSVRQGDSPLHF	TGTGCCTGGAGTGTACGCCAGGGTGATTCACCCCTCCACTTT
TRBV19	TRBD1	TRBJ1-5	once	CASSIKGAGQPQHF	TGTGCCAGTAGTATCAAGGGGGCAGGACAGCCCCAGCATTTT
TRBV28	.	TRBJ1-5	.	CASSPRTRYSNQPQHF	TGTGCCAGCAGTCCCCGGACACGCTATAGCAATCAGCCCCAGCATTTT
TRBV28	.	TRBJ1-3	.	CASNGGSNTIYF	TGTGCCAGCAATGGAGGGAGTAACACCATATATTTT
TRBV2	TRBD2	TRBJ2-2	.	CASSQTSVGGELFF	TGTGCCAGCAGTCAGACTAGCGTGGGCGGGGAGCTGTTTTTT
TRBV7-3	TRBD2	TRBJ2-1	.	CASSLEVSWGAPERGTYNEQFF	TGTGCCAGCAGCTTAGAGGTGAGTTGGGGGGCCCCCGAGCGGGGGACCTACAATGAGCAGTTCTTC
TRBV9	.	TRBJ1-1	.	CASSVGGYTEAFF	TGTGCCAGCAGCGTTGGGGGGTACACTGAAGCTTTCTTT
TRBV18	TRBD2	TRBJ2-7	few	CASSPSRGRLYEQYF	TGTGCCAGCTCACCTTCGCGCGGGAGGCTGTACGAGCAGTACTTC
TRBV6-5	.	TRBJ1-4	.	CASARQGEYHEKLFF	TGTGCCAGCGCCCGCCAGGGCGAATACCATGAAAAACTGTTTTTT
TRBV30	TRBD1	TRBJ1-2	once	CAHPRDRYGYTF	TGTGCCCATCCGCGGGACAGGTATGGCTACACCTTC
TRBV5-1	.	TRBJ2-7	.	CASSLDLGLYEQYF	TGCGCCAGCAGCTTGGACTTGGGACTTTACGAGCAGTACTTC
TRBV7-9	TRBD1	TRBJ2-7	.	CASSLAGQGAYEQYF	TGTGCCAGCAGCTTAGCAGGGCAGGGGGCCTACGAGCAGTACTTC
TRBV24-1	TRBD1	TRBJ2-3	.	CATSEPGGSSTDTQYF	TGTGCCACCAGTGAACCAGGGGGCTCGAGCACAGATACGCAGTATTTT
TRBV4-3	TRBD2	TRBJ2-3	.	CASSQDRLAGVADTQYF	TGCGCCAGCAGCCAAGATCGGCTAGCGGGAGTCGCAGATACGCAGTATTTT
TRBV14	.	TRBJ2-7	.	CASSQDSRAREQYF	TGTGCCAGCAGCCAAGATTCCAGGGCACGCGAGCAGTACTTC
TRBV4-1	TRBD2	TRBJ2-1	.	CASSRSGGAGNEQFF	TGCGCCAGCAGCCGCAGCGGGGGGGCCGGGAATGAGCAGTTCTTC
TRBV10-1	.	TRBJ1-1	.	CASSEAGGGTEAFF	TGCGCCAGCAGTGAGGCGGGGGGAGGAACTGAAGCTTTCTTT
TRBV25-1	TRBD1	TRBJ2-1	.	CASSEYRGNYNEQFF	TGTGCCAGCAGTGAATACAGGGGGAACTACAATGAGCAGTTCTTC
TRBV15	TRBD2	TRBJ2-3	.	CATSRGTSGAKTDTQYF	TGTGCCACCAGCAGAGGGACTAGCGGTGCTAAGACAGATACGCAGTATTTT
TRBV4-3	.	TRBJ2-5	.	CASSLNRNEETQYF	TGCGCCAGCAGCCTAAACAGAAACGAAGAGACCCAGTACTTC
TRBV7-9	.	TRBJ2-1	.	CASSLVLYNEQFF	TGTGCCAGCAGCTTAGTACTCTACAATGAGCAGTTCTTC
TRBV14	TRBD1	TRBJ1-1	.	CASSRMDRASAFF	TGTGCCAGCAGCCGAATGGACAGGGCTTCAGCTTTCTTT
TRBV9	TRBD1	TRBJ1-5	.	CASSADRGPQPQHF	TGTGCCAGCAGCGCCGACAGGGGGCCCCAGCCCCAGCATTTT
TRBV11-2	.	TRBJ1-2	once	CASSLVRGYGYTF	TGTGCCAGCAGCTTAGTCAGGGGCTATGGCTACACCTTC
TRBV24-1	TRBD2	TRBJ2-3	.	CATSDWGLANTQYF	TGTGCCACCAGTGATTGGGGACTAGCGAATACGCAGTATTTT
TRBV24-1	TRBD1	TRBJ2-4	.	CATSDHGQGKNIQYF	TGTGCCACCAGTGACCACGGACAGGGGAAAAACATTCAGTACTTC
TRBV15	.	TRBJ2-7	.	CATSDPGYSYEQYF	TGTGCCACCAGCGATCCCGGCTACAGCTACGAGCAGTACTTC
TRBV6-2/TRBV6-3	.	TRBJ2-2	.	CASSYSRDTGELFF	TGTGCCAGCAGTTACTCCAGGGACACCGGGGAGCTGTTTTTT
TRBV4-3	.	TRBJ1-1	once	CASSQDGQMNTEAFF	TGCGCCAGCAGCCAAGATGGGCAGATGAACACTGAAGCTTTCTTT
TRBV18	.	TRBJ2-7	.	CASSPPYKGQTYEQYF	TGTGCCAGCTCACCACCATATAAAGGACAGACCTACGAGCAGTACTTC
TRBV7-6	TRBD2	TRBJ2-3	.	CASSPSASGGTDTQYF	TGTGCCAGCAGCCCTAGCGCTAGCGGGGGCACAGATACGCAGTATTTT
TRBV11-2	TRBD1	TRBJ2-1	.	CASSSTGDIYNEQFF	TGTGCCAGCAGTTCGACAGGGGACATCTACAATGAGCAGTTCTTC
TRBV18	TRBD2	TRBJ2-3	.	CASSPGLAGTDTQYF	TGTGCCAGCTCACCGGGACTAGCGGGAACAGATACGCAGTATTTT
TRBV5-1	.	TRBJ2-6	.	CASRPTGISGANVLTF	TGCGCCAGCAGGCCGACAGGTATCTCTGGGGCCAACGTCCTGACTTTC
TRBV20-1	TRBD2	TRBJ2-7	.	CSASPATSGRPYEQYF	TGCAGTGCTAGTCCCGCGACTAGCGGGCGCCCCTACGAGCAGTACTTC
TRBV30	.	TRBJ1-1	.	CASQGVTEAFF	TGTGCCTCCCAAGGGGTAACTGAAGCTTTCTTT
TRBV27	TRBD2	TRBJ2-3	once	CASSLFGLAGGRRDTQYF	TGTGCCAGCAGTTTATTCGGACTAGCGGGAGGGCGGAGAGATACGCAGTATTTT
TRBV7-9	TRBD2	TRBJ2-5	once	CASSLAGGPRETQYF	TGTGCCAGCAGCTTAGCGGGAGGGCCTAGGGAGACCCAGTACTTC
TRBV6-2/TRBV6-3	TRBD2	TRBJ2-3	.	CASSYGRLAGPLRTDTQYF	TGTGCCAGCAGTTATGGTCGTCTAGCGGGACCCCTCCGCACAGATACGCAGTATTTT
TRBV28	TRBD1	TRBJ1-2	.	CASSIGTAYGYTF	TGTGCCAGCAGTATCGGGACAGCCTATGGCTACACCTTC
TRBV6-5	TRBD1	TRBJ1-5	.	CASSFRQGASNQPQHF	TGTGCCAGCAGTTTTCGACAGGGGGCCAGCAATCAGCCCCAGCATTTT
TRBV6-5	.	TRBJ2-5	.	CASSHFQETQYF	TGTGCCAGCAGCCATTTCCAAGAGACCCAGTACTTC
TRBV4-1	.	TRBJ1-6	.	CASSQDPAGRGSPLHF	TGCGCCAGCAGCCAAGATCCGGCAGGGCGCGGTTCACCCCTCCACTTT
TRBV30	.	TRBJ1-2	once	CAWSGAERYTF	TGTGCCTGGAGTGGGGCCGAGCGCTACACCTTC
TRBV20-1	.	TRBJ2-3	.	CSASPGERGTDTQYF	TGCAGTGCTAGTCCGGGGGAGAGGGGTACAGATACGCAGTATTTT
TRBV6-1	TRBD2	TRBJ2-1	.	CASSAPGLAMSSYNEQFF	TGTGCCAGCAGTGCGCCGGGACTAGCAATGAGCTCCTACAATGAGCAGTTCTTC
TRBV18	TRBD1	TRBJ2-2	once	CASSPGQTSVTGELFF	TGTGCCAGCTCACCGGGACAGACCTCCGTCACCGGGGAGCTGTTTTTT
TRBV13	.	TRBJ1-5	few	CASSLSGGSSNQPQHF	TGTGCCAGCAGCTTATCGGGAGGGAGCAGCAATCAGCCCCAGCATTTT
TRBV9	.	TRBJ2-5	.	CASSVAWGLKETQYF	TGTGCCAGCAGCGTAGCTTGGGGGCTTAAGGAGACCCAGTACTTC
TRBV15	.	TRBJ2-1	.	CATSKGDPSSYNEQFF	TGTGCCACCAGCAAGGGGGACCCGAGCTCCTACAATGAGCAGTTCTTC
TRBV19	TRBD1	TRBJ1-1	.	CASGRAGGGNTEAFF	TGTGCCAGTGGGAGGGCAGGGGGCGGCAACACTGAAGCTTTCTTT
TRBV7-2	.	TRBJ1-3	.	CASSPTGSGNTIYF	TGTGCCAGCAGCCCCACAGGGTCCGGAAACACCATATATTTT
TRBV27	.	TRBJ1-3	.	CASSFAGGNTIYF	TGTGCCAGCAGTTTTGCAGGGGGAAACACCATATATTTT
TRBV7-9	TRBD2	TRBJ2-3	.	CASSKGLAGVGDTQYF	TGTGCCAGCAGCAAGGGACTAGCGGGAGTCGGGGATACGCAGTATTTT
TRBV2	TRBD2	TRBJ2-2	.	CASRLAGGTGELFF	TGTGCCAGCAGGCTAGCGGGGGGCACCGGGGAGCTGTTTTTT